The source of this TCR beta chain is a study of shared clonotypes between healthy human individuals. At the level of the study: Plates per donor: three CD4 naive, three CD4 memory, two CD8 naive, one CD8 memory. Study-level results: What naive subsets generally showed was a larger estimated richness than memory subsets showed. Clonotype sharing across a few donors was observed for around 5% of naive CD4 clonotypes.

Profiling relied on immunoSEQ multiplex PCR, and the TCRdb table lists in-frame clones only, not all of them. The top ten hold about 1.5% of the sample, which has approximately 980,000 clones, approximately 80% seen once. As concerns this clone: No antigen is known for it.

The CDR3 loop spans 15 amino acids. Germline values: CDR1 MGHRA, CDR2 YSYEKL. Trimming took 2 bases from V and 0 from J, leaving 10 bases between them. This receptor was identified in a man between 18 and 29 years old in good health. The source material was memory CD4+ T cells sorted from blood. Subset defined: CD45RA-negative fraction. The V gene is TRBV4-1, the J gene TRBJ1-1; D remains ambiguous. CDR3 sequence (DNA): TGCGCCAGCAGCCAACCGGCCGGGATGAACACTGAAGCTTTCTTT. Amino acids: CASSQPAGMNTEAFF.